This TCR beta chain was obtained from a study of lymphopenia after photon versus proton radiotherapy. Whole-study findings and limits: Photon-treated patients lost naive T cells and TCR diversity; proton-treated stayed stable.

TCRdb keeps only in-frame clones here, not all; method: immunoSEQ multiplex PCR. The data contain roughly 61,000 clones, roughly 87% of them singletons. Details on this clone: Its specificity is not known.

V lost 4 bases, J lost 0 bases, and 13 bases lay in between. Germline V gene data show CDR1 as SGHAT and CDR2 as FQNNGV. The CDR3 loop spans 15 amino acids. This TCR was recovered from a man older than 75 with esophageal cancer. The chain couples TRBV11-2 to TRBJ2-7, with D possibly being TRBD1 (6 bases). This specimen was peripheral blood, taken from a patient treated with proton-based radiotherapy. CDR3 loop: CASSSETGFSYEQYF. The DNA of the CDR3 is TGTGCCAGCAGCTCTGAGACAGGTTTCTCCTACGAGCAGTACTTC.